A single sample gave rise to the 27 T cell receptor beta chains below, sequenced in a study of CD8 T cells in Susac syndrome. cDNA came from roughly 0.53 to 1 ug RNA primed by random hexamers. Each CDR3 protein gets one entry after TCRdb re-called the immunoSEQ multiplex PCR reads with MiXCR. The sample comprises roughly 130,000 distinct CDR3 sequences, around 96% of which are singletons, and roughly 0.11% rests with the top ten. Material for sequencing was CD4+ T cells from PBMCs. The origin of the receptors is a human donor in good health.

The J gene is TRBJ2-2, the V gene TRBV7-2; tentatively, D is TRBD1 or TRBD2 (6 bases each). This CDR3 region has 14 residues. The germline CDR1 and CDR2 sequences are SGHTA and FQGNSA. V was cut by 4 bases and J by 5 bases, with 11 bases left in between. CDR3: CASSSQGGTGELFF. CDR3 bases: TGTGCCAGCAGCTCACAGGGAGGAACCGGGGAGCTGTTTTTT.

The DNA of the CDR3 is TGCAGCGTTCAACAGGGGAGAGCTTTCTTT. It codes for CSVQQGRAFF. This chain links TRBV29-1 with TRBJ1-1; 7 nucleotides match TRBD1. Per the germline V gene, CDR1 is SQVTM and CDR2 is ANQGSEA. The CDR3 runs 10 residues. V was clipped by 5 bases and J by 10 bases; unmatched bases: 4.

The rearrangement links TRBV5-1 to TRBJ2-5; D call uncertain. V lost 4 bases, J lost 3 bases, and 13 bases lay in between. Germline assignment: CDR1 SGHRS and CDR2 YFSETQ. The CDR3 length is 14 residues. This chain's CDR3 is CASSHGGEKETQYF. In nucleotides, the CDR3 is TGCGCCAGCAGCCACGGTGGGGAAAAAGAGACCCAGTACTTC.

This chain uses TRBV20-1 with TRBJ1-3; D remains ambiguous. Germline V gives CDR1 DFQATT, CDR2 SNEGSKA (reference sequence). V shed 3 bases and J shed 0 bases, with 12 bases lying between them. This CDR3 region has 15 residues. CDR3 protein: CSARYRASSGNTIYF. The CDR3 DNA reads as TGCAGTGCTAGGTACCGGGCCTCCTCTGGAAACACCATATATTTT.

V usage is TRBV10-3 and J usage is TRBJ1-4; D ambiguous. The germline CDR1 and CDR2 sequences are ENHRY and SYGVKD. V dropped 11 bases and J dropped 9 bases, with 10 bases sitting between them. The CDR3 totals 10 residues. The CDR3, as DNA: TGTGCCTCCGGGGAGAAAAAACTGTTTTTT. Residues: CASGEKKLFF.

The chain carries TRBV28 and TRBJ1-5; TRBD1 might be the D (6 bases). This CDR3 has 15 residues. Germline V lookup: CDR1 MDHEN, CDR2 SYDVKM. The V gene lost 2 bases and the J gene lost 0 bases, with 8 bases spanning the gap. In nucleotides, the CDR3 is TGTGCCAGCAGTTTAGGGGGGCTTAGCAATCAGCCCCAGCATTTT. It is translated as CASSLGGLSNQPQHF.

This rearrangement joins TRBV6-1 to TRBJ1-5; D not resolved. The CDR3 is 14 residues long. Trimming cost V 4 bases and J 2 bases, with 9 bases left between them. In germline, CDR1 is MNHNS, CDR2 SASEGT. CDR3 protein: CASSALGGNQPQHF. The CDR3 coding sequence is TGTGCCAGCAGTGCCCTGGGCGGCAATCAGCCCCAGCATTTT.

The chain recombines TRBV27 with TRBJ2-6; D unresolved. Deletions cut 6 bases from V and 4 bases from J, with 13 bases between. The CDR3 consists of 15 residues. Germline-derived CDR1 and CDR2 are MNHEY and SMNVEV (reference sequence). The CDR3: CASSSYSLGANVLTF. For the CDR3, the DNA is TGTGCCAGCAGCTCATACAGTCTGGGGGCCAACGTCCTGACTTTC.

This clonotype was picked up one time. The rearrangement links TRBV12-3 or TRBV12-4 to TRBJ2-6; D is ambiguous. V was pared by 7 bases and J by 0 bases, with 7 bases between. The CDR3 consists of 14 residues. CDR3: CASIPNSGANVLTF. DNA of the CDR3: TGTGCCAGCATTCCGAACTCTGGGGCCAACGTCCTGACTTTC.

The V and J genes are TRBV10-2 and TRBJ1-2, with D unclear. The V gene lost 2 bases and the J gene lost 7 bases, with 11 bases spanning the gap. CDR1 WSHSY and CDR2 SAAADI come from the germline V gene. This CDR3 is 13 amino acids long. CDR3 protein: CASSEQSLRGYTF. DNA of the CDR3: TGCGCCAGCAGTGAGCAGAGCCTACGTGGCTACACCTTC.

The chain couples TRBV29-1 to TRBJ2-1; TRBD2 is a possible D gene (6 bases). This CDR3 comprises 14 residues. Germline lookup yields CDR1 SQVTM and CDR2 ANQGSEA. Trimming took 4 bases from V and 6 from J, leaving 16 bases between them. The CDR3 loop is CSVGGVERRNEQFF. The CDR3 DNA sequence: TGCAGCGTTGGCGGGGTTGAGAGACGCAATGAGCAGTTCTTC.

The CDR3 sequence: CASSLSFGVQGIGYEQYF. In nucleotides, the CDR3 is TGTGCCAGCAGTTTATCCTTCGGGGTGCAGGGTATCGGGTACGAGCAGTACTTC. J is TRBJ2-7 and V is TRBV28, with D possibly called TRBD1 or TRBD2 (5 bases each). Looked up from germline, CDR1 is MDHEN and CDR2 is SYDVKM. The germline V and J ends were trimmed by 1 base and 4 bases, with 23 bases remaining between them. This CDR3 spans 18 amino acids.

This chain connects TRBV20-1 to TRBJ2-5; TRBD2 agrees at 10 bases. The CDR3 is 14 residues long. After removal of 6 bases from V and 0 bases from J, the junction contained 4 bases not matched to a gene. CDR1 DFQATT and CDR2 SNEGSKA come from the germline V gene (reference sequence). CDR3: CSAPAGGNQETQYF. CDR3 nucleotides: TGCAGTGCCCCAGCGGGAGGGAACCAAGAGACCCAGTACTTC.

The rearrangement uses TRBV24-1 and TRBJ2-5, with TRBD1 matching 10 bases. Germline V gene lookup returns CDR1 KGHDR and CDR2 SFDVKD. The CDR3 has 15 residues. V was pared by 9 bases and J by 5 bases, with 11 bases of the junction left unmatched. The CDR3 DNA sequence: TGTGCCACCGGGGGAGACAGGGGGCGTGGGGAGACCCAGTACTTC. Translation gives CATGGDRGRGETQYF.

The gene calls are TRBV30 and TRBJ1-5; the match to TRBD1 covers 9 bases. CDR1 is GTSNPN and CDR2 is SVGIG in the germline V gene (reference sequence). CDR3 length equals 13 residues. V shed 0 bases and J 10 bases; nucleotides not matched to a gene: 4. The CDR3 nucleotides read TGTGCCTGGAGTGTACAGGGGGCGACACCCCAGCATTTT. This codes for CAWSVQGATPQHF. Together with reference TRBV30 and TRBJ1-5, the CDR3 gives the full variable domain: SQTIHQWPATLVQPVGSPLSLECTVEGTSNPNLYWYRQAAGRGLQLLFYSVGIGQISSEVPQNLSASRPQDRQFILSSKKLLLSDSGFYLCAWSVQGATPQHFGDGTRLSIL.

In its sample, this clonotype was seen once. The chain carries TRBV5-1 and TRBJ2-7, with 13 bases lining up with TRBD2. Germline V lookup: CDR1 SGHRS, CDR2 YFSETQ. J gave up 5 bases and V 7 bases, and 3 bases lay outside the gene matches. The CDR3 loop spans 13 amino acids. CDR3 in DNA: TGCGCCAGCCGGACTAGCGGGAGTAACGAGCAGTACTTC. Translation: CASRTSGSNEQYF.

This sequence joins TRBV7-2 and TRBJ2-5, with TRBD2 identical over 12 bases. The CDR3 covers 16 residues. Losses at the gene ends were 7 bases for V and 0 bases for J; bases not matched to a gene: 6. CDR1 SGHTA and CDR2 FQGNSA come from the germline V gene. The CDR3 reads CASTTGTSGYQETQYF. In DNA form, the CDR3 reads TGTGCCAGCACCACCGGGACTAGCGGGTACCAAGAGACCCAGTACTTC.

Here the CDR3 DNA reads TGTGCCAGCAGTCTTATAGGGACTGAAGCTTTCTTT. Translated: CASSLIGTEAFF. V is TRBV3-1 and J is TRBJ1-1; D gene unclear. This CDR3 spans 12 amino acids. Trimming shortened V by 6 bases and J by 5 bases, and 10 bases separated the two germline ends. Germline lookup yields CDR1 LGHDT and CDR2 YNNKEL (reference sequence).

The chain employs TRBV29-1 and TRBJ2-3; tentatively, D is TRBD2 (6 bases). The CDR3 totals 12 residues. Germline V gene sequence: CDR1 SQVTM, CDR2 ANQGSEA. V was cut by 4 bases and J by 4 bases, with 9 bases left in between. The CDR3 here is CSVGGAADTQYF. CDR3 DNA: TGCAGCGTTGGCGGGGCGGCAGATACGCAGTATTTT.

This clonotype occurred once. The genes are TRBV7-9 and TRBJ2-7; perhaps TRBD1 as D (5 bases). The CDR3 spans 14 residues. V gave up 5 bases and J gave up 4 bases, with 15 bases separating them. Germline V gives CDR1 SEHNR, CDR2 FQNEAQ (reference sequence). CDR3 loop: CASSHRTRNYEQYF. CDR3 nucleotides: TGTGCCAGCAGCCATCGGACAAGGAATTACGAGCAGTACTTC.

V and J are TRBV5-4 and TRBJ2-1; TRBD2 aligns across 12 bases. J lost 8 bases, V lost 3 bases, and 6 bases had no gene match. The CDR3 totals 15 residues. The V gene's germline CDR1 is SGHNT and CDR2 YYREEE (reference sequence). The CDR3 region is CASSSTSGSFDEQFF. CDR3 DNA sequence: TGTGCCAGCAGCTCGACTAGCGGGAGTTTCGATGAGCAGTTCTTC. Combining the CDR3 with reference TRBV5-4 and TRBJ2-1 gives the whole variable domain ETGVTQSPTHLIKTRGQQVTLRCSSQSGHNTVSWYQQALGQGPQFIFQYYREEENGRGNFPPRFSGLQFPNYSSELNVNALELDDSALYLCASSSTSGSFDEQFFGPGTRLTVL.

The rearrangement uses TRBV3-1 and TRBJ2-1; TRBD2 is a possible D gene (5 bases). The germline gives CDR1 LGHDT, CDR2 YNNKEL (reference sequence). V lost 4 bases to trimming and J lost 7 bases, with 14 bases between them. The CDR3 consists of 14 residues. DNA for the CDR3: TGTGCCAGCAGCCGGGCCGGGATAGCAAATGAGCAGTTCTTC. Translated: CASSRAGIANEQFF.

The chain has TRBV3-1 and TRBJ2-7; D assignment may be TRBD1 or TRBD2 (5 bases each). Germline lookup yields CDR1 LGHDT and CDR2 YNNKEL (reference sequence). This CDR3 spans 13 amino acids. V lost 1 base, J lost 6 bases, and 10 bases lay in between. CDR3 residues: CASSQGGFSEQYF. The CDR3 DNA is TGTGCCAGCAGCCAAGGGGGGTTCTCCGAGCAGTACTTC.

The chain uses TRBV3-1 and TRBJ2-2; 7 positions match TRBD1. V was pared by 1 base and J by 0 bases, with 5 bases of the junction left unmatched. CDR3 length: 17 amino acids. Per germline, CDR1 LGHDT and CDR2 YNNKEL (reference sequence). CDR3 amino acids: CASSQVKDRPNTGELFF. The CDR3 DNA reads as TGTGCCAGCAGCCAAGTGAAGGACAGGCCGAACACCGGGGAGCTGTTTTTT.

The chain carries TRBV15 and TRBJ2-1; 10 bases agree with TRBD2. The CDR3 totals 16 residues. The V gene's germline CDR1 is LNHNV and CDR2 YYDKDF (reference sequence). J lost 3 bases, V lost 2 bases, and 4 bases had no gene match. The CDR3 DNA reads as TGTGCCACCAGCAGACGGACTAGCGGAAACTACAATGAGCAGTTCTTC. It yields the protein CATSRRTSGNYNEQFF.

The gene calls are TRBV5-1 and TRBJ2-5; 10 nucleotides align to TRBD2. Trimming took 3 bases from V and 3 from J; bases not matched to a gene: 5. The germline V gene encodes CDR1 SGHRS and CDR2 YFSETQ. This CDR3 region has 15 residues. The CDR3 sequence is CASSSAGTSEETQYF. The CDR3 DNA reads as TGCGCCAGCAGCTCCGCTGGGACTAGCGAAGAGACCCAGTACTTC.

This clonotype showed up just once. CDR3 DNA sequence: TGTGCCAGCTCACCACCGGGACACCCAGAGACCCAGTACTTC. Translation gives CASSPPGHPETQYF. The V call is TRBV18, the J call TRBJ2-5, with D possibly being TRBD1 (6 bases). The CDR3 sequence is 14 residues long. The V and J ends lost 0 bases and 4 bases respectively, with 9 bases between them. In germline, CDR1 is KGHSH, CDR2 LQKENI.